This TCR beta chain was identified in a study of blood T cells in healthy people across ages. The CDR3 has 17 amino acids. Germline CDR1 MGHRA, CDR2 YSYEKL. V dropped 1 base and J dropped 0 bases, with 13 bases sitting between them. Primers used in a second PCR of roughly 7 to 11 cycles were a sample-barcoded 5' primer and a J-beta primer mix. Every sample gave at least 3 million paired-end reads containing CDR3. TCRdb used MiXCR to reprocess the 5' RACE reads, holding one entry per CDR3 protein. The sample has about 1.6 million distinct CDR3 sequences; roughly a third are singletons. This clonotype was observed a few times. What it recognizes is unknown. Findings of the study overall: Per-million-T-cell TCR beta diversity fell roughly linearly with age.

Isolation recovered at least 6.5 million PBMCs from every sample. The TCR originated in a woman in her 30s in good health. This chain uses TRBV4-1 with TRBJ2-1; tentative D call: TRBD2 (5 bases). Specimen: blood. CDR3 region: CASSQGRDPLSYNEQFF. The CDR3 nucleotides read TGCGCCAGCAGCCAAGGCCGGGATCCCCTCTCCTACAATGAGCAGTTCTTC.